This T cell receptor (beta chain) was sequenced during a study of blood T cell repertoires in COVID-19. Study at large: PBMCs, B-cell-depleted T cells, or T cells provided the cDNA or gDNA that made up the material.

This clone is a singleton in its sample. The data were produced by immunoSEQ multiplex PCR, yet TCRdb's version contains in-frame clones alone and is incomplete. The profile shows about 300,000 clones, around 84% of them singletons. CDR1 is SGHRS and CDR2 is YFSETQ in the germline V gene. CDR3 length: 15 residues. V gave up 0 bases and J gave up 0 bases, with 7 bases separating them. Residents of under 25 US areas, aged about 18 to 95 years, made up the participants. The TCR originated in a woman aged 18-29 years who had recovered from COVID-19. The sequenced sample consisted of PBMCs or T cells enriched from blood (not recorded which). V usage is TRBV5-1 and J usage is TRBJ2-1; TRBD1 is a possible D gene (5 bases). The CDR3 region has the DNA TGCGCCAGCAGCTTGGGCAGGGACTCCTACAATGAGCAGTTCTTC. Amino acid sequence: CASSLGRDSYNEQFF.